These T cell receptor beta chains were read from a single sample in a study of blood T cell repertoires in COVID-19. Generated by immunoSEQ multiplex PCR, the TCRdb table keeps only in-frame clones and is missing some. This sample has about 260,000 clones, with approximately 84% found just once. Sequenced sample: peripheral blood. The receptors were sampled from a woman of 80 years or more with acute or convalescent COVID-19. The CDR3 runs from the conserved cysteine through the conserved F or W. The D gene is left open where the match is weak. A row's size may be missing; if present it is once, few, many or a size class.

clone_size: -; v_call: TRBV5-5; j_call: TRBJ1-5; d_call: -; cdr3_nt: TGTGCCAGCAGCTTGGACCAGGGGCGGTATCAGCCCCAGCATTTT; cdr3_aa: CASSLDQGRYQPQHF
clone_size: -; v_call: TRBV6-1; j_call: TRBJ2-2; d_call: TRBD2; cdr3_nt: TGTGCCAGCTCTAGCGGGGGGGCGAACACCGGGGAGCTGTTTTTT; cdr3_aa: CASSSGGANTGELFF
clone_size: -; v_call: TRBV6-5; j_call: TRBJ2-7; d_call: TRBD1; cdr3_nt: TGTGCCAGCCAAGCTAGACAGGGGTTTTCCTACGAGCAGTACTTC; cdr3_aa: CASQARQGFSYEQYF
clone_size: -; v_call: TRBV3-1/TRBV3-2; j_call: TRBJ1-2; d_call: -; cdr3_nt: TGTGCCAGCAGCCAAGGAGGGGGTAACTATGGCTACACCTTC; cdr3_aa: CASSQGGGNYGYTF
clone_size: few; v_call: TRBV13; j_call: TRBJ1-1; d_call: TRBD1; cdr3_nt: TGTGCCAGCAGCCGGCCTGGGACAGATGAAGCTTTCTTT; cdr3_aa: CASSRPGTDEAFF
clone_size: -; v_call: TRBV28; j_call: TRBJ2-5; d_call: -; cdr3_nt: TGTGCCAGCAGTTTAAAGCGGGCAAAAGAGACCCAGTACTTC; cdr3_aa: CASSLKRAKETQYF
clone_size: -; v_call: TRBV20-1; j_call: TRBJ2-7; d_call: TRBD1; cdr3_nt: TGCAGTGCTAGTCGGGTGACAGGGGGCGACGAGCAGTACTTC; cdr3_aa: CSASRVTGGDEQYF
clone_size: -; v_call: TRBV28; j_call: TRBJ1-2; d_call: -; cdr3_nt: TGTGCCAGCAGTTTATTAAGGAAGGATTGGCAGGGAAAAGGCTACACCTTC; cdr3_aa: CASSLLRKDWQGKGYTF
clone_size: -; v_call: TRBV7-2; j_call: TRBJ1-2; d_call: TRBD1; cdr3_nt: TGTGCCAGCAGCCACTTACGTCTAATTGGACAGGGGAGCGATGGCTACACCTTC; cdr3_aa: CASSHLRLIGQGSDGYTF
clone_size: -; v_call: TRBV5-5; j_call: TRBJ2-3; d_call: TRBD2; cdr3_nt: TGTGCCGCAGCCCCTCTAGCGGAATCCAGCACAGATACGCAGTATTTT; cdr3_aa: CAAAPLAESSTDTQYF
clone_size: -; v_call: TRBV27; j_call: TRBJ1-2; d_call: TRBD1; cdr3_nt: TGTGCCAGCCGAGCCAACATGGGGGCAGACAGGGGTGATGGCTACACCTTC; cdr3_aa: CASRANMGADRGDGYTF
clone_size: -; v_call: TRBV7-2; j_call: TRBJ2-7; d_call: TRBD1; cdr3_nt: TGTGCCAGCAGCCCCTGGACAGGGGACTACGAGCAGTACTTC; cdr3_aa: CASSPWTGDYEQYF
clone_size: -; v_call: TRBV11-1; j_call: TRBJ2-3; d_call: -; cdr3_nt: TGTGCCAGCAGCTTAATCGCAGGGTCGGTCACAGATACGCAGTATTTT; cdr3_aa: CASSLIAGSVTDTQYF
clone_size: -; v_call: TRBV5-5; j_call: TRBJ2-3; d_call: TRBD2; cdr3_nt: TGTGCCAGCAGCTTAGGTGGGACTAGCGGGAGAGCAGCGGTCACAGATACGCAGTATTTT; cdr3_aa: CASSLGGTSGRAAVTDTQYF
clone_size: -; v_call: TRBV7-2; j_call: TRBJ1-5; d_call: -; cdr3_nt: TGTGCCAGCAGCTTAGAAGGGGGACCACGTCAGCCCCAGCATTTT; cdr3_aa: CASSLEGGPRQPQHF
clone_size: -; v_call: TRBV19; j_call: TRBJ1-1; d_call: TRBD1; cdr3_nt: TGTGCCACCCTGGGACAGGCGAACACTGAAGCTTTCTTT; cdr3_aa: CATLGQANTEAFF
clone_size: -; v_call: TRBV24-1; j_call: TRBJ2-7; d_call: TRBD2; cdr3_nt: TGTGCCACCAGCGCTATAGCGGGAGGGCTAGAGCAGTACTTC; cdr3_aa: CATSAIAGGLEQYF
clone_size: -; v_call: TRBV7-2; j_call: TRBJ2-1; d_call: TRBD2; cdr3_nt: TGTGCCAGCAGCTTAGCGCTCGGGGCAAGCGGGGGTGGCGAGCAGTTCTTC; cdr3_aa: CASSLALGASGGGEQFF
clone_size: -; v_call: TRBV2; j_call: TRBJ2-7; d_call: TRBD2; cdr3_nt: TGTGCCAGCAGGCCGGGACTAGCGAACTACGAGCAGTACTTC; cdr3_aa: CASRPGLANYEQYF
clone_size: -; v_call: TRBV7-6; j_call: TRBJ1-4; d_call: TRBD1; cdr3_nt: TGTGCCAGCAGCTTCAGGACAGGAGGGGGTGAAAAACTGTTTTTT; cdr3_aa: CASSFRTGGGEKLFF
clone_size: -; v_call: TRBV4-3; j_call: TRBJ1-4; d_call: -; cdr3_nt: TGCGCCAGCAGCCCAAGGCGAGGAGCAACTAATGAAAAACTGTTTTTT; cdr3_aa: CASSPRRGATNEKLFF
clone_size: -; v_call: TRBV5-4; j_call: TRBJ1-1; d_call: -; cdr3_nt: TGTGCCAGCAGCTTGGGAGCTGGGGCCCTGACTGAAGCTTTCTTT; cdr3_aa: CASSLGAGALTEAFF
clone_size: -; v_call: TRBV9; j_call: TRBJ2-1; d_call: TRBD2; cdr3_nt: TGTGCCAGCAGCGTAGATGTAGCGGGATACAATGAGCAGTTCTTC; cdr3_aa: CASSVDVAGYNEQFF
clone_size: -; v_call: TRBV9; j_call: TRBJ2-3; d_call: TRBD2; cdr3_nt: TGTGCCAGCAGCGGCAGCGGGGGGAACACAGATACGCAGTATTTT; cdr3_aa: CASSGSGGNTDTQYF
clone_size: -; v_call: TRBV14; j_call: TRBJ2-1; d_call: TRBD2; cdr3_nt: TGTGCCAGCAGCCAAGATCTAACTAGCGGACCCTACAATGAGCAGTTCTTC; cdr3_aa: CASSQDLTSGPYNEQFF
clone_size: -; v_call: TRBV28; j_call: TRBJ2-7; d_call: -; cdr3_nt: TGTGCCAGCAGTTCAACGACTACAATCTACGAGCAGTACTTC; cdr3_aa: CASSSTTTIYEQYF
clone_size: -; v_call: TRBV27; j_call: TRBJ2-5; d_call: TRBD2; cdr3_nt: TGTGCCAGCAGTTTATTCTCCCTTGGGGGCGGGAGGGCTTCAGAGACCCAGTACTTC; cdr3_aa: CASSLFSLGGGRASETQYF
clone_size: -; v_call: TRBV30; j_call: TRBJ2-5; d_call: TRBD1; cdr3_nt: TGTGCCTGGTCGCGCGGGACAGGGGAGGGGGAGACCCAGTACTTC; cdr3_aa: CAWSRGTGEGETQYF
clone_size: -; v_call: TRBV5-4; j_call: TRBJ2-1; d_call: TRBD1; cdr3_nt: TGTGCCAGCAGCTTACTGACAGGGCCTAGAGGTGAGCAGTTCTTC; cdr3_aa: CASSLLTGPRGEQFF
clone_size: once; v_call: TRBV10-1; j_call: TRBJ2-4; d_call: TRBD1; cdr3_nt: TGCGCTCATGATCGGACAGGGATGATAATAGCCAAAAACATTCAGTACTTC; cdr3_aa: CAHDRTGMIIAKNIQYF
clone_size: -; v_call: TRBV6-6; j_call: TRBJ2-3; d_call: TRBD2; cdr3_nt: TGTGCCAGCAGTCCCCCCCCTACTAGCGGGCGCACAGATACGCAGTATTTT; cdr3_aa: CASSPPPTSGRTDTQYF
clone_size: -; v_call: TRBV27; j_call: TRBJ2-3; d_call: -; cdr3_nt: TGTGCCAGCAGCTCAACTACCACAGATACGCAGTATTTT; cdr3_aa: CASSSTTTDTQYF
clone_size: -; v_call: TRBV28; j_call: TRBJ2-3; d_call: TRBD1; cdr3_nt: TGTGCCAGCAGTTTCCGCGACAGGGTTCTAGATACGCAGTATTTT; cdr3_aa: CASSFRDRVLDTQYF
clone_size: -; v_call: TRBV6-6; j_call: TRBJ2-1; d_call: TRBD2; cdr3_nt: TGTGCCAGCAGGGGAGCGGGGGCGAACAATGAGCAGTTCTTC; cdr3_aa: CASRGAGANNEQFF
clone_size: -; v_call: TRBV29-1; j_call: TRBJ1-3; d_call: -; cdr3_nt: TGCAGCGTTGAAGACAGGGCGGGAAACACCATATATTTT; cdr3_aa: CSVEDRAGNTIYF
clone_size: -; v_call: TRBV19; j_call: TRBJ2-5; d_call: TRBD2; cdr3_nt: TGTGCCAGTAGTATCAGGAGCGGGGGGGCCTTCGAGACCCAGTACTTC; cdr3_aa: CASSIRSGGAFETQYF
clone_size: -; v_call: TRBV18; j_call: TRBJ1-4; d_call: -; cdr3_nt: TGTGCCAGCTCACCGCGGGGGTCTAATGAAAAACTGTTTTTT; cdr3_aa: CASSPRGSNEKLFF
clone_size: -; v_call: TRBV7-2; j_call: TRBJ2-1; d_call: TRBD2; cdr3_nt: TGTGCCAGCAGCTTAGGGCTAGCGGGAGGGAATGAGCAGTTCTTC; cdr3_aa: CASSLGLAGGNEQFF
clone_size: -; v_call: TRBV19; j_call: TRBJ1-5; d_call: -; cdr3_nt: TGTGCCAGTAGTATCAGGGGTAGCAATCAGCCCCAGCATTTT; cdr3_aa: CASSIRGSNQPQHF
clone_size: -; v_call: TRBV28; j_call: TRBJ1-4; d_call: TRBD1; cdr3_nt: TGTGCCAGCAGTTTATGGACAGGGACAGCCTCCGAAAAACTGTTTTTT; cdr3_aa: CASSLWTGTASEKLFF
clone_size: -; v_call: TRBV3-1/TRBV3-2; j_call: TRBJ2-5; d_call: TRBD2; cdr3_nt: TGTGCCAGCAGCCAAGCTAGCGGAGGCCCAGAGACCCAGTACTTC; cdr3_aa: CASSQASGGPETQYF
clone_size: -; v_call: TRBV25-1; j_call: TRBJ2-1; d_call: -; cdr3_nt: TGTGCCAGCAGTCCCATTGAGGGGGGGCGAGGTAATGAGCAGTTCTTC; cdr3_aa: CASSPIEGGRGNEQFF
clone_size: -; v_call: TRBV7-3; j_call: TRBJ2-4; d_call: TRBD2; cdr3_nt: TGTGCCAGCAGCTTAACCGCCGGGGGGGACATTCAGTACTTC; cdr3_aa: CASSLTAGGDIQYF
clone_size: -; v_call: TRBV9; j_call: TRBJ1-1; d_call: -; cdr3_nt: TGTGCCAGCAGCGTAAAACAAGGAGGATTTAGACAGGCCCATGAAGCTTTCTTT; cdr3_aa: CASSVKQGGFRQAHEAFF
clone_size: -; v_call: TRBV4-2; j_call: TRBJ1-2; d_call: -; cdr3_nt: TGTGCCAGCAGCCAAGATTGGTTGGCCGGGAACTATGGCTACACCTTC; cdr3_aa: CASSQDWLAGNYGYTF
clone_size: -; v_call: TRBV7-9; j_call: TRBJ1-2; d_call: -; cdr3_nt: TGTGCCAGCAGCTTAAGCGGGGTCGATAACTATGGCTACACCTTC; cdr3_aa: CASSLSGVDNYGYTF
clone_size: -; v_call: TRBV18; j_call: TRBJ1-4; d_call: -; cdr3_nt: TGTGCCAGCTCCGCAAGACGGGGGAAGAGTGAAAAACTGTTTTTT; cdr3_aa: CASSARRGKSEKLFF
clone_size: -; v_call: TRBV7-9; j_call: TRBJ2-3; d_call: -; cdr3_nt: TGTGCCAGCGGCCACACAGATTATACGCAGTATTTT; cdr3_aa: CASGHTDYTQYF
clone_size: -; v_call: TRBV24-1; j_call: TRBJ2-5; d_call: TRBD1; cdr3_nt: TGTGCCACCAGTGACTCCTCGGGGGGACAGGGTAGGCAAGAGACCCAGTACTTC; cdr3_aa: CATSDSSGGQGRQETQYF
clone_size: -; v_call: TRBV6-2/TRBV6-3; j_call: TRBJ2-1; d_call: TRBD2; cdr3_nt: TGTGCCAGCAGTTCCCTAACTAGCGGGAGATCGAATGAGCAGTTCTTC; cdr3_aa: CASSSLTSGRSNEQFF
clone_size: -; v_call: TRBV10-3; j_call: TRBJ1-2; d_call: -; cdr3_nt: TGTGCCATCAGTGGACAGCCGAACTATGGCTACACCTTC; cdr3_aa: CAISGQPNYGYTF
clone_size: -; v_call: TRBV7-9; j_call: TRBJ1-5; d_call: -; cdr3_nt: TGTGCCAGCAGCTTGTCGGGGGACGTGCCCCAGCATTTT; cdr3_aa: CASSLSGDVPQHF
clone_size: -; v_call: TRBV6-6; j_call: TRBJ2-1; d_call: TRBD1; cdr3_nt: TGTGCCAGCAGCTCTCTTTCCCCAGGGGGCAATGAGCAGTTCTTC; cdr3_aa: CASSSLSPGGNEQFF
clone_size: -; v_call: TRBV4-2; j_call: TRBJ2-5; d_call: TRBD1; cdr3_nt: TGTGCCAGCAGCCAAGCGGACAGGGGGGAGACCCAGTACTTC; cdr3_aa: CASSQADRGETQYF
clone_size: -; v_call: TRBV7-3; j_call: TRBJ2-4; d_call: TRBD2; cdr3_nt: TGTGCCAGCAGCTTAACTGCGGGAGGGCCCAGCAAAAACATTCAGTACTTC; cdr3_aa: CASSLTAGGPSKNIQYF
clone_size: -; v_call: TRBV24-1; j_call: TRBJ2-7; d_call: TRBD1; cdr3_nt: TGTGCCACCAGTGACCCTGGGACAGGTGGGTACGAGCAGTACTTC; cdr3_aa: CATSDPGTGGYEQYF